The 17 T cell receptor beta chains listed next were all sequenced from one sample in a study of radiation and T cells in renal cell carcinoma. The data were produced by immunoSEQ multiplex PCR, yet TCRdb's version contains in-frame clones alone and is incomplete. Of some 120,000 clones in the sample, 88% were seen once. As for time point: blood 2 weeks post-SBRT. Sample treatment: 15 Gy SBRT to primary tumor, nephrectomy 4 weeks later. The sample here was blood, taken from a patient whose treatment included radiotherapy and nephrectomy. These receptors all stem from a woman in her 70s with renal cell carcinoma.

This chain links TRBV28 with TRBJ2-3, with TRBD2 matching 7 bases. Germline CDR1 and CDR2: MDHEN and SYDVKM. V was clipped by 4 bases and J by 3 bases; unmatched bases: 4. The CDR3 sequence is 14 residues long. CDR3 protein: CASSSRTRTDTQYF. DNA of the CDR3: TGTGCCAGCAGTTCCCGGACTAGAACAGATACGCAGTATTTT. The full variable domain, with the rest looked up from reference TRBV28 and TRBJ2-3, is DVKVTQSSRYLVKRTGEKVFLECVQDMDHENMFWYRQDPGLGLRLIYFSYDVKMKEKGDIPEGYSVSREKKERFSLILESASTNQTSMYLCASSSRTRTDTQYFGPGTRLTVL.

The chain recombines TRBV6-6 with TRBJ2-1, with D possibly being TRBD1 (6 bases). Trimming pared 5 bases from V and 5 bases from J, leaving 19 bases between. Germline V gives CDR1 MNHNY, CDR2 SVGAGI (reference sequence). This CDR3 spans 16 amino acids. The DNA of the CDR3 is TGTGCCAGCAGTGCAGGAAGACAGGTCGGAGACAATGAGCAGTTCTTC. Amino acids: CASSAGRQVGDNEQFF.

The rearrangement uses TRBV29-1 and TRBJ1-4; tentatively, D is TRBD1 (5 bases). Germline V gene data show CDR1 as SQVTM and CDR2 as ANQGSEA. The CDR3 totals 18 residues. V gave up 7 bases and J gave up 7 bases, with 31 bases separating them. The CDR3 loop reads CSGTKLDNRDGAGEKLFF. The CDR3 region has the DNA TGCAGCGGTACAAAATTGGATAACCGGGACGGGGCCGGTGAAAAACTGTTTTTT.

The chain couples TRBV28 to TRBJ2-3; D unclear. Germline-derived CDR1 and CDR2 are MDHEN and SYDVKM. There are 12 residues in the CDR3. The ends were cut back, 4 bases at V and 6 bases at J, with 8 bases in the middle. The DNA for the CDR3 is TGTGCCAGCAGTTCCCACGGGGATACGCAGTATTTT. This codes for CASSSHGDTQYF.

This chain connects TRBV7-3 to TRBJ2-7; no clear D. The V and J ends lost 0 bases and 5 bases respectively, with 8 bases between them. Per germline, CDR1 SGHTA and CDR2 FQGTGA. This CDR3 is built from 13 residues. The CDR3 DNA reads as TGTGCCAGCAGCTTAACAGGCAGCCACGAGCAGTACTTC. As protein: CASSLTGSHEQYF.

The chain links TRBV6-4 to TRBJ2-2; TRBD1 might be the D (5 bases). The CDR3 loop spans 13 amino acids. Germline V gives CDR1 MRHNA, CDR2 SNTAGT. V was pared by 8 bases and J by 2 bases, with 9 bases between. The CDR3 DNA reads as TGTGCCAGCTCTGGACAAAACACCGGGGAGCTGTTTTTT. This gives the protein CASSGQNTGELFF.

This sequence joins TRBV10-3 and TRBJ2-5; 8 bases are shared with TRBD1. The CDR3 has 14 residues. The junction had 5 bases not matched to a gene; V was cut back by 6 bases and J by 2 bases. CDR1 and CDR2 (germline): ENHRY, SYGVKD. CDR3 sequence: CAIRPTGAQETQYF. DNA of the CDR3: TGTGCCATCAGGCCGACAGGGGCTCAAGAGACCCAGTACTTC.

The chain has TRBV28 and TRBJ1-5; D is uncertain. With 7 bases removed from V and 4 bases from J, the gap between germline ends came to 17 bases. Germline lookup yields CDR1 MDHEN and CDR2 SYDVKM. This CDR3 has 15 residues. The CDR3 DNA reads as TGTGCCAGCACCCGAGGAGGGCAAGGAAATCAGCCCCAGCATTTT. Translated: CASTRGGQGNQPQHF.

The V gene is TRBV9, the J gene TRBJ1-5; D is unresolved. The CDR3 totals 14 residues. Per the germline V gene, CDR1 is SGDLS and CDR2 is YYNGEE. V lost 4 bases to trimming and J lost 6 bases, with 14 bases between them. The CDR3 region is CASSPDATGQPQHF. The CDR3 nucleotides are TGTGCCAGCAGCCCGGATGCCACGGGTCAGCCCCAGCATTTT.

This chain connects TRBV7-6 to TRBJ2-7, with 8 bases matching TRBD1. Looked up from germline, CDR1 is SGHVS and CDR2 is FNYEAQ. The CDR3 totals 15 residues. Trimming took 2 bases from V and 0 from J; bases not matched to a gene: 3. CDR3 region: CASSLTRGLSYEQYF. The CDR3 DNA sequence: TGTGCCAGCAGCTTAACCAGGGGGCTCTCCTACGAGCAGTACTTC.

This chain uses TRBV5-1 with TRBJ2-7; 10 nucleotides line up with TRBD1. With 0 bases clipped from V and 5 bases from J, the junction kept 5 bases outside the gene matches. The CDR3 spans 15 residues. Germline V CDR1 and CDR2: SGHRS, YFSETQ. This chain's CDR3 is CASSLVRQGANEQYF. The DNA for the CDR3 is TGCGCCAGCAGCTTGGTGAGACAGGGGGCTAACGAGCAGTACTTC.

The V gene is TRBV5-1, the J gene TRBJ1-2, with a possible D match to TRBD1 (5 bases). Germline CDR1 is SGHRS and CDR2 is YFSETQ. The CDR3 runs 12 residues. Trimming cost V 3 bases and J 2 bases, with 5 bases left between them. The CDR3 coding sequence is TGCGCCAGCAGCTCAGGGAACTATGGCTACACCTTC. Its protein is CASSSGNYGYTF.

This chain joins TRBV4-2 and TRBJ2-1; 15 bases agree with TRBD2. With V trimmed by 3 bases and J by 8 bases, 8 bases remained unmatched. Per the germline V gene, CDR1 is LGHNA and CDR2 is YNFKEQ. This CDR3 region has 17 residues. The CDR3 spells CASSHPPGLAGGDEQFF. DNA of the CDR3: TGTGCCAGCAGCCACCCCCCGGGACTAGCGGGGGGCGATGAGCAGTTCTTC.

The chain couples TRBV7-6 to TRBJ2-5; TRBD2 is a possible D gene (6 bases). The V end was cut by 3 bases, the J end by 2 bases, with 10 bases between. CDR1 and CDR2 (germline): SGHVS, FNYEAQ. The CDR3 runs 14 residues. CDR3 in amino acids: CASSFGGIQETQYF. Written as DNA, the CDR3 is TGTGCCAGCAGCTTCGGGGGTATTCAAGAGACCCAGTACTTC.

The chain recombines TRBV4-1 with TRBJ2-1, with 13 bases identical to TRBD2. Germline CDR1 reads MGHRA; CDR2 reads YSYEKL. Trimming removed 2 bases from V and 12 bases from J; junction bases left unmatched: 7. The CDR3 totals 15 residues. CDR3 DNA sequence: TGCGCCAGCAGCCAACCCCCGGGACTAGCGGGGTCGCAGTTCTTC. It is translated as CASSQPPGLAGSQFF.

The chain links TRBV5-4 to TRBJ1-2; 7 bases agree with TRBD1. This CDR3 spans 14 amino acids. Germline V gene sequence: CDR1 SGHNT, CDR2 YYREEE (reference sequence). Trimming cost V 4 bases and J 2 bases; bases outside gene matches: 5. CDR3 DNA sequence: TGTGCCAGCAGCCACTCGACAGGGAACTATGGCTACACCTTC. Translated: CASSHSTGNYGYTF.

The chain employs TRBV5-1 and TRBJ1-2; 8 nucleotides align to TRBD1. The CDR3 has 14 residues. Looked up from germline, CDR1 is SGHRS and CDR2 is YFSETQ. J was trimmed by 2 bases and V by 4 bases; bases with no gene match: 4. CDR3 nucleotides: TGCGCCAGCAGCACAGACAGGGGAAACTATGGCTACACCTTC. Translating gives CASSTDRGNYGYTF.